These T cell receptor beta chains were read from a single sample in a study of breast tumors, draining lymph nodes, adjacent tissues. MiXCR, run by TCRdb on the multiplex PCR reads, gives a single entry per CDR3 protein. This sample has fewer than 200,000 distinct CDR3 sequences; 33% occur once, and the top ten carry roughly 4.3%. Sequencing used axillary lymph node tissue. The receptors were sampled from a female donor with breast cancer. Some clones in this sample may be carry-over from other donors' samples. CDR3s include the opening cysteine and the closing phenylalanine or tryptophan. Fields, in order: J gene, CDR3 length, clone size, V gene, D gene, CDR3 DNA, CDR3 protein. The D gene is left open where the match is weak. Not every row has a clone size; where given, it reads once, few, many or a size class.

TRBJ2-3 16 many TRBV28 . TGTGCCAGCAGTTTACAGCGGTACAGTAGCACAGATACGCAGTATTTT CASSLQRYSSTDTQYF
TRBJ2-3 13 many TRBV5-6 . TGTGCCAGCAGCTTCAGGTCCACAGATACGCAGTATTTT CASSFRSTDTQYF
TRBJ2-1 16 many TRBV14 . TGTGCCAGCAGCCAAGAGCGGAGGGTTTTGTACAATGAGCAGTTCTTC CASSQERRVLYNEQFF
TRBJ1-5 12 . TRBV28 . TGTGCCAGCAGTTTTAGTTTAGATACGCAGCATTTT CASSFSLDTQHF
TRBJ2-2 15 few TRBV5-6 TRBD1 TGTGCCAGTAGCCGGGACAGGGCAAACACCGGGGAGCTGTTTTTT CASSRDRANTGELFF
TRBJ2-3 21 . TRBV10-3 . TGTGCCATCAGTGAGTCGATAAGTTGGCGGGCCCTGATATTGATCACAGATACGCAGTATTTT CAISESISWRALILITDTQYF
TRBJ2-5 15 . TRBV7-7 TRBD2 TGTGCTAGCAGCTTAACGCAAGCGGGGCAAGAGACCCAGTACTTC CASSLTQAGQETQYF
TRBJ2-3 14 few TRBV27 . TGTGCCAGCAGTAAGGGGTGGGGCACAGATACGCAGTATTTT CASSKGWGTDTQYF
TRBJ2-7 15 many TRBV2 . TGTGCCAGCAGTTCGGAGGGGGGGTCCTCCTACGAGCAGTACTTC CASSSEGGSSYEQYF
TRBJ2-2 16 many TRBV7-9 TRBD2 TGTGCCAGCAGTCTGACTAGCGGGGGACCCACCGGGGAGCTGTTTTTT CASSLTSGGPTGELFF
TRBJ2-2 13 many TRBV24-1 . TGTGCCACCTCAGTACTTTACACCGGGGAGCTGTTTTTT CATSVLYTGELFF
TRBJ2-7 13 many TRBV19 . TGTGCCAGTAGTATATCCTTCTCCTACGAGCAGTACTTC CASSISFSYEQYF
TRBJ2-7 14 many TRBV7-9 TRBD1 TGTGCCAGCAGCTCCGGGACAGATTCCTACGAGCAGTACTTC CASSSGTDSYEQYF
TRBJ2-1 14 many TRBV4-1 . TGCGCCAGCAGCCAAGCGGGCCGGACCAATGAGCAGTTCTTC CASSQAGRTNEQFF
TRBJ2-3 15 many TRBV4-1 . TGCGCCAGCAGGAGGGTGGGGGCTCGCACAGATACGCAGTATTTT CASRRVGARTDTQYF
TRBJ1-2 15 many TRBV9 . TGTGCCAGCAGCGCTACCTCGGGGAAACACTATGGCTACACCTTC CASSATSGKHYGYTF
TRBJ2-2 13 many TRBV20-1 . TGCAGTGCTAGAGTCAGGGACAACGGGGAGCTGTTTTTT CSARVRDNGELFF
TRBJ2-7 15 many TRBV6-1 TRBD1 TGTGCCAGCAGTGAAGCCGGGACAGGGCACGACGAGCAGTACTTC CASSEAGTGHDEQYF
TRBJ2-7 12 . TRBV6-2/TRBV6-3 . TGTGCCAGCAGTTGGTTGAGCTACGAGCAGTACTTC CASSWLSYEQYF